This T cell receptor (beta chain) was sequenced during a study of shared clonotypes between healthy human individuals. Naivety among CD8 cells was defined by CD45RO negativity and positive CCR7 selection, thereby excluding terminally differentiated effector memory CD45RA+ cells. Clones were sequenced by immunoSEQ multiplex PCR, and TCRdb holds only the in-frame ones, with some missing. The repertoire holds roughly 2 million clones, with about 95% as singletons. Sequenced sample: naive CD8+ T cells sorted from blood. The clonotype comes from a man between 18 and 35 years old in good health.

Here the CDR3 reads CASSLVAGGEQYF. In DNA form, the CDR3 reads TGTGCCAGCAGCTTAGTGGCAGGTGGCGAGCAGTACTTC. The chain uses TRBV7-9 and TRBJ2-7; D ambiguous. Trimming left V 1 base short and J 6 bases short, with 10 bases between. Germline V CDR1 and CDR2: SEHNR, FQNEAQ (reference sequence). The CDR3 loop spans 13 amino acids. Full variable domain (remainder filled in from reference TRBV7-9 and TRBJ2-7): DTGVSQNPRHKITKRGQNVTFRCDPISEHNRLYWYRQTLGQGPEFLTYFQNEAQLEKSRLLSDRFSAERPKGSFSTLEIQRTEQGDSAMYLCASSLVAGGEQYFGPGTRLTVT.